This TCR beta chain is drawn from a study of T cell responses to AZD1222 COVID-19 vaccine. Trimming cost V 5 bases and J 7 bases, with 9 bases left between them. The CDR3 sequence is 13 residues long. Germline lookup yields CDR1 SNHLY and CDR2 FYNNEI. Using immunoSEQ multiplex PCR, the repertoire was profiled, and TCRdb retains in-frame clones only, with some absent. Found here are about 120,000 clones, 92% of them singletons; the top ten hold roughly 1.5%. Note on this clone: Its target is unknown.

General study findings and limits: The study found vaccine-associated CD4 TCRs spanning spike, dominant at 160-218 and 743-854. The peak T cell response came first, and repertoires were sampled only after it. The donor cohort was predominantly white British with a female majority, and clonal diversity may have been underestimated. Close to half of spike-specific TCRs reportedly recognize unmutated variant regions.

The sample consisted of peripheral blood, taken 28 days after the second AZD1222 dose. This TCR derives from an adult who received the AZD1222 COVID-19 vaccine. The chain has TRBV2 and TRBJ1-6; D not certain. DNA of the CDR3: TGTGCCAGCAGTAATGGGTTCAATTCACCCCTCCACTTT. Translating it yields CASSNGFNSPLHF.